Listed here are 27 T cell receptor beta chains from one sample, sequenced in a study of tumor-infiltrating lymphocytes in primary liver carcinoma. Without any cell sorting, roughly 17-31 mg of bulk tissue yielded co-extracted RNA and DNA. A primer in the constant region served to generate TCR beta cDNA from about 470 ng of total RNA. Amplification in three nested multiplex PCR rounds with slightly modified ARM-PCR gave rise to TCR beta libraries. Amplification in the first two PCR rounds was performed using TRBV1-TRBV30 forward primers and a C-beta reverse primer for around 11 cycles each. TCRdb redid the calling of the multiplex PCR reads with MiXCR, one entry per CDR3 protein. The sample consists of approximately 110,000 distinct CDR3 sequences, 64% of them appearing once. Sequencing was carried out using liver tumor tissue from sampling region 3. The subset was: tumor region T3, left-lateral pole. The origin of the receptors is a woman aged 55-69 years with primary liver carcinoma and hepatitis B virus infection.

Only one count was recorded for this clonotype. A read error is likely, as this CDR3 ends without the conserved phenylalanine or tryptophan. The J gene is TRBJ2-3, the V gene TRBV29-1; D gene ambiguous. The CDR3 extends over 12 amino acids. V shed 6 bases and J shed 5 bases, with 12 bases lying between them. Germline CDR1 and CDR2: SQVTM and ANQGSEA. The chain's CDR3 is CSVVDNIDTQYL. The CDR3 nucleotides are TGCAGCGTCGTAGACAACATAGATACGCAGTATTTG.

The chain uses TRBV30 and TRBJ2-3; tentatively, D is TRBD1 (5 bases). The germline V gene encodes CDR1 GTSNPN and CDR2 SVGIG (reference sequence). The CDR3 sequence is 14 residues long. The V gene lost 0 bases and the J gene lost 1 base, with 8 bases spanning the gap. For the CDR3, the DNA is TGTGCCTGGAGTGTCCAAGGGGGCACAGATACGCAGTATTTT. This gives the protein CAWSVQGGTDTQYF. Combining the CDR3 with reference TRBV30 and TRBJ2-3 gives the whole variable domain SQTIHQWPATLVQPVGSPLSLECTVEGTSNPNLYWYRQAAGRGLQLLFYSVGIGQISSEVPQNLSASRPQDRQFILSSKKLLLSDSGFYLCAWSVQGGTDTQYFGPGTRLTVL.

The chain recombines TRBV11-2 with TRBJ2-2, with D uncertain. From germline, CDR1 is SGHAT and CDR2 FQNNGV. The CDR3 loop spans 17 amino acids. Deletions cut 8 bases from V and 7 bases from J, with 26 bases between. The DNA for the CDR3 is TGTGCCAGCGGGTCCGAGCGCCTCATAGCTGACATCGGGGAGCTGTTTTTT. Protein: CASGSERLIADIGELFF.

For this clonotype: A junction boundary mismatches the germline segment, possibly from a read error. V gene TRBV11-1 combines with J gene TRBJ2-3, with 8 bases that match TRBD2. CDR3 length equals 17 residues. The germline V gene encodes CDR1 SGHAT and CDR2 FQDESV (reference sequence). Written as DNA, the CDR3 is TGTGCCAGCAGCCTAGCGGGCTGGGGACTCCCCAGAGATACGCAGTATTTT. Encoded protein: CASSLAGWGLPRDTQYF.

In regard to this clonotype: Sequence at one end of the junction differs from germline and may be a read error. This sequence joins TRBV11-2 and TRBJ2-1, with 8 bases matching TRBD2. Germline V gene sequence: CDR1 SGHAT, CDR2 FQNNGV. The CDR3 is 15 residues long. CDR3 DNA sequence: TGTGCCAGCAGCTTGAGACTAGCGATGGGCAATGGGCAGCTCTTC. It is translated as CASSLRLAMGNGQLF.

Ten or more counts support this clonotype. The chain is built from TRBV7-8 and TRBJ2-4; no reliable D call. Germline CDR1 and CDR2: SGHVS and FQNEAQ. The CDR3 totals 16 residues. V lost 1 base, J lost 1 base, and 11 bases lay in between. In nucleotides, the CDR3 is TGTGCCAGCAGCTTAGTCCCATTCAGTGCCAAAAACATTCAGTACTTC. Its translation: CASSLVPFSAKNIQYF.

Regarding this clonotype: The junction and the germline gene differ at one end; a read error may be behind it. The V and J genes are TRBV11-3 and TRBJ1-2, with unresolved D. Per germline, CDR1 SGHNT and CDR2 YENEEA. This CDR3 is built from 13 residues. The CDR3 sequence: CASSLRQARGYSF. The DNA for the CDR3 is TGTGCCAGCAGCTTACGGCAGGCTAGAGGCTACTCCTTC.

For this clonotype: Being one base from a much bigger clone, this may be a read error. The V and J genes are TRBV29-1 and TRBJ2-5; D is possibly TRBD2 (5 bases). Trimming removed 8 bases at V and 5 bases at J, with 12 bases between. This CDR3 spans 11 amino acids. From germline, CDR1 is SQVTM and CDR2 ANQGSEA. The CDR3 DNA is TGCAGCCCTTTTAGAGGGGAGACCCAGTACTTC. It translates to CSPFRGETQYF.

This clonotype came up a few times. CDR3 protein: CASSRLARGHEQYF. CDR3 bases: TGTGCCAGCAGTCGACTAGCGCGGGGGCACGAGCAGTACTTC. The chain has TRBV28 and TRBJ2-7; TRBD2 matches 8 bases. The CDR3 is 14 residues long. Trimming at V came to 5 bases and at J to 5 bases, leaving 8 bases not matched to a gene. Germline values: CDR1 MDHEN, CDR2 SYDVKM.

The table lists this clonotype with a count of one. With a much larger clone just one base away, this may be a read error. This sequence joins TRBV12-3 or TRBV12-4 and TRBJ2-1; 9 bases fit TRBD1. This CDR3 is 15 amino acids long. In DNA form, the CDR3 reads TGTGCCAGCAGTCGGGGGACAGGGAGCTACAATAAGCAGTTCTTC. Translated: CASSRGTGSYNKQFF.

Regarding this clonotype: The junction shows a germline mismatch at one end, possibly a read error. The chain uses TRBV10-3 and TRBJ1-1; TRBD1 matches at 9 bases. This CDR3 spans 16 amino acids. CDR1 is ENHRY and CDR2 is SYGVKD in the germline V gene. In DNA form, the CDR3 reads TGCGCCATCAGTGAGTCAGGGGTCAGGGACAGGGCTGAATCTTTCTTT. Encoded protein: CAISESGVRDRAESFF.

Turning to this clonotype: Lacking the conserved final phenylalanine or tryptophan, this CDR3 likely reflects a read error. The chain is built from TRBV11-2 and TRBJ2-1, with D possibly called TRBD1 or TRBD2 (5 bases each). Germline CDR1 reads SGHAT; CDR2 reads FQNNGV. The CDR3 totals 17 residues. Trimming pared 2 bases from V and 2 bases from J, leaving 16 bases between. For the CDR3, the DNA is TGTGCCAGCAGCTTACGACCCGGGACCTATACCTACAATGAGCAGTTCCTC. Protein: CASSLRPGTYTYNEQFL.

Regarding this clonotype: Compared with germline, one end of the junction differs, possibly owing to a read error. V and J are TRBV11-2 and TRBJ1-4; D may be TRBD1 (5 bases). Germline V lookup: CDR1 SGHAT, CDR2 FQNNGV. CDR3 length equals 17 residues. The CDR3 sequence is CAISLQRIGQTNEKLFF. The CDR3 DNA is TGTGCCATCAGCTTACAACGAATAGGACAAACTAATGAAAAACTGTTTTTT. Supplemented by reference TRBV11-2 and TRBJ1-4, the full variable domain reads EAGVAQSPRYKIIEKRQSVAFWCNPISGHATLYWYQQILGQGPKLLIQFQNNGVVDDSQLPKDRFSAERLKGVDSTLKIQPAKLEDSAVYLCAISLQRIGQTNEKLFFGSGTQLSVL.

In the case of this clonotype: In this CDR3 the conserved last residue, phenylalanine or tryptophan, is missing, so a read error is likely. No DNA is shown, since the ends of the CDR3 on it are uncertain; the CDR3 is the one TCRdb lists. CDR3 sequence reads: CASSEHGLAGTGFI. J is TRBJ2-1 and V is TRBV6-1; the table calls TRBD2, which could not be checked here. The CDR3 numbers 14 amino acids, ends counted. The germline V gene has CDR1 MNHNS and CDR2 SASEGT.

Regarding this clonotype: The junction does not match germline at one end; this may be a read error. The CDR3 sequence: CSVARGYQVTQYF. The DNA of the CDR3 is TGCAGCGTTGCGAGGGGGTACCAAGTGACCCAGTACTTT. This rearrangement joins TRBV29-1 to TRBJ2-5, with D perhaps TRBD1 (6 bases). CDR1 is SQVTM, CDR2 ANQGSEA, per germline. This CDR3 spans 13 amino acids. The full variable domain, in which reference TRBV29-1 and TRBJ2-5 provide the parts outside the CDR3, is SAVISQKPSRDICQRGTSLTIQCQVDSQVTMMFWYRQQPGQSLTLIATANQGSEATYESGFVIDKFPISRPNLTFSTLTVSNMSPEDSSIYLCSVARGYQVTQYFGPGTRLLVL.

This clonotype was counted a single time. The chain uses TRBV11-2 and TRBJ2-1; weak D call: TRBD2 (6 bases). V was clipped by 6 bases and J by 6 bases, with 18 bases between them. The CDR3 length is 15 residues. CDR1 is SGHAT and CDR2 is FQNNGV in the germline V gene. The CDR3 region has the DNA TGTGCCAGCAGGTCGGGAGAGGGAGTCTGCAATGAGCAGTTCTTC. Translated, it gives CASRSGEGVCNEQFF.

This clonotype has more than one count but fewer than ten. The rearrangement links TRBV30 to TRBJ1-2; no clear D. The V and J ends lost 4 bases and 8 bases respectively, with 14 bases between them. This CDR3 is 12 amino acids long. Germline V gene sequence: CDR1 GTSNPN, CDR2 SVGIG (reference sequence). The CDR3 DNA is TGTGCCTGGACCCTACCGGTGAGCGGCTACACCTTC. It specifies CAWTLPVSGYTF.

This clonotype showed up many times. The gene calls are TRBV10-1 and TRBJ2-5, with D possibly TRBD2 on 7 matching bases. This CDR3 has 14 amino acids. The germline CDR1 and CDR2 sequences are WNHNN and SYGVQD (reference sequence). Between the trimmed V and J ends, which lost 2 bases and 5 bases, there was a span of 12 bases. The DNA for the CDR3 is TGCGCCAGCAGTGAGCGGGGGGCAGTGGAGACCCAGTACTTC. Residues: CASSERGAVETQYF.

The genes are TRBV5-4 and TRBJ2-1, with D perhaps assigned TRBD1 or TRBD2 (5 bases each). There are 15 residues in the CDR3. The V gene lost 4 bases and the J gene lost 10 bases, with 21 bases spanning the gap. Germline V gene data show CDR1 as SGHNT and CDR2 as YYREEE (reference sequence). The CDR3 DNA is TGTGCCAGCAGCCGTGGGGGAAGGGGTGAGGAGGAGCAGTTCTTC. It is translated as CASSRGGRGEEEQFF.

As to this clonotype: The CDR3 end shows no conserved phenylalanine or tryptophan, and so a read error is likely. The CDR3 nucleotides are TGTGCCAGCAGCTCCGGACAGAGTGATGAAAAACTGTTTCTT. Encoded protein: CASSSGQSDEKLFL. The rearrangement links TRBV11-1 to TRBJ1-4; a possible D gene is TRBD1 (6 bases). V dropped 4 bases and J dropped 6 bases, with 12 bases sitting between them. The germline gives CDR1 SGHAT, CDR2 FQDESV (reference sequence). This CDR3 comprises 14 residues.

A remark on this clonotype: The CDR3 does not close with the conserved phenylalanine or tryptophan, likely indicating a read error. The CDR3, as DNA: TGTGCCAACAGTTTACGGGACAGGAACTATGGCTACACCCTC. Translating gives CANSLRDRNYGYTL. This chain connects TRBV12-3 or TRBV12-4 to TRBJ1-2, with 8 bases that match TRBD1. This CDR3 contains 14 residues.

Comment on this clonotype: One base away lies a much larger clone, so this may be a sequencing read error. The chain combines TRBV7-9 with TRBJ2-1; D is unclear. The CDR3 length is 14 residues. Trimming took 1 base from V and 4 from J, leaving 8 bases between them. Germline V gene sequence: CDR1 SEHNR, CDR2 FQNEAQ (reference sequence). CDR3 bases: TGTGCCAGCAGCTTAGAGGGCCATTACAATGAGCAGTTCTTC. As protein: CASSLEGHYNEQFF.

This clonotype was recorded only once. A much larger clone lies a single base off, so this may be a read error. V gene TRBV5-6 combines with J gene TRBJ2-1; no clear D. Deletions cut 5 bases from V and 0 bases from J, with 12 bases between. The CDR3 is made up of 15 amino acids. CDR1 and CDR2 from the germline V gene are SGHDT and YYEEEE. CDR3 protein: CASRSDGRSYNEQFF. The CDR3 region has the DNA TGTGCCAGCAGGTCGGACGGGCGCTCCTACAATGAGCAGTTCTTC.

On this clonotype: Relative to the germline gene, one junction end is altered; a read error may explain this. The rearrangement joins TRBV11-1 to TRBJ2-6; perhaps D is TRBD1 or TRBD2 (5 bases each). The germline CDR1 and CDR2 sequences are SGHAT and FQDESV (reference sequence). The CDR3 is 17 amino acids. The CDR3 coding sequence is TGTGCCAGCAGCTGGACCGGACGAATCTCCGGGGCCAACGTCATGACTTTC. Protein product: CASSWTGRISGANVMTF.

Remarks on this clonotype: This may come from a read error, since a much larger clone is one base off. This rearrangement joins TRBV6-1 to TRBJ1-2; D unresolved. Germline CDR1 and CDR2: MNHNS and SASEGT. The CDR3 spans 15 residues. The CDR3 bases are TGTGCCAACAGTGAATGGGTTGTGGAGAACTATGGCTACACCTTC. The encoded protein is CANSEWVVENYGYTF.

Regarding this clonotype: One junction end disagrees with the germline gene, perhaps due to a read error. The chain employs TRBV11-2 and TRBJ2-7; tentatively, D is TRBD2 (6 bases). The CDR3 runs to 12 residues. CDR1 and CDR2 from the germline V gene are SGHAT and FQNNGV. The CDR3 nucleotides read TGTGCCAGCAGCTGGACTACTTACGAGCAGCACTTT. It is translated as CASSWTTYEQHF.

A word on this clonotype: This clone may be a read error of a much larger clone one base away. The chain uses TRBV28 and TRBJ2-7; D is possibly TRBD2 (6 bases). CDR1 MDHEN and CDR2 SYDVKM come from the germline V gene. This CDR3 has 14 amino acids. Between the trimmed V and J ends, which lost 10 bases and 5 bases, there was a span of 21 bases. CDR3 residues: CANSTGDSIHEQYF. CDR3 bases: TGTGCCAACTCCACGGGAGACAGTATCCACGAGCAGTACTTC.